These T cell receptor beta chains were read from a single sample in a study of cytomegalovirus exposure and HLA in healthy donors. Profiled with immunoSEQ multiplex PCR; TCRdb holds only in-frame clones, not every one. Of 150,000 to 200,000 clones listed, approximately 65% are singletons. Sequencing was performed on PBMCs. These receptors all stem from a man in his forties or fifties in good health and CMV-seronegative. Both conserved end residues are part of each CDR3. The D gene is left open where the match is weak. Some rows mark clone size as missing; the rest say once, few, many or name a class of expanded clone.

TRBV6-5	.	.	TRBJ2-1	CASSFPGSFEQFF	TGTGCCAGCAGTTTCCCCGGGTCCTTTGAGCAGTTCTTC
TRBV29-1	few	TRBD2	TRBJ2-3	CSVSGGRARMADTQYF	TGCAGCGTGAGTGGCGGGAGGGCCAGGATGGCAGATACGCAGTATTTT
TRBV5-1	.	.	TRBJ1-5	CASSPDSGFYQPQHF	TGCGCCAGCAGCCCAGATTCGGGGTTTTATCAGCCCCAGCATTTT
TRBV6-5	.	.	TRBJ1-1	CASSYISGFTEAFF	TGTGCCAGCAGTTACATCTCCGGTTTTACTGAAGCTTTCTTT
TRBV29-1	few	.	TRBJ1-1	CSVAPSAENTEAFF	TGCAGCGTTGCCCCCTCCGCGGAGAACACTGAAGCTTTCTTT
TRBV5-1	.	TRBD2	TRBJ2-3	CASQGLAGITDTQYF	TGCGCCAGCCAAGGGCTAGCGGGGATCACAGATACGCAGTATTTT
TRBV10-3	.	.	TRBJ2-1	CAISVSRTDNEQFF	TGTGCCATCAGTGTTTCGCGGACAGACAATGAGCAGTTCTTC
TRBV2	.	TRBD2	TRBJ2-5	CATLRGGLAVQETQYF	TGTGCCACCCTCCGGGGGGGGCTAGCGGTCCAAGAGACCCAGTACTTC
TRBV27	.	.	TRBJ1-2	CASSLTQGTRYTF	TGTGCCAGCAGTTTAACCCAGGGTACGCGCTACACCTTC
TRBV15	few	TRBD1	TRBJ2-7	CATSNDRDPPLYEQYF	TGTGCCACCAGCAACGACAGGGATCCCCCCCTCTACGAGCAGTACTTC
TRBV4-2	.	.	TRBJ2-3	CASSPVLLSTDTQYF	TGTGCCAGCAGCCCGGTACTCCTTAGCACAGATACGCAGTATTTT
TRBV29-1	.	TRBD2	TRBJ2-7	CSVEGLESEQYF	TGCAGCGTTGAGGGACTAGAATCCGAGCAGTACTTC
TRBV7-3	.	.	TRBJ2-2	CASSPTVGTGELFF	TGTGCCAGCAGCCCGACCGTCGGCACCGGGGAGCTGTTCTTT
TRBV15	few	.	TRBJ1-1	CATSFRKGQGAFF	TGTGCCACCAGCTTTAGAAAAGGGCAGGGAGCTTTCTTT
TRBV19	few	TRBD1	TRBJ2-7	CASSNRGQSEQYF	TGTGCCAGTAGTAATCGGGGACAGTCCGAGCAGTACTTC
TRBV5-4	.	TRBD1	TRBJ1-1	CASSGGTGRNTEAFF	TGTGCCAGCAGCGGGGGGACAGGAAGAAACACTGAAGCTTTCTTT
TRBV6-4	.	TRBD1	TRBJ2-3	CAIPRTGKSLGGTQYF	TGTGCCATCCCTCGGACAGGGAAGTCCCTAGGGGGTACGCAGTATTTT
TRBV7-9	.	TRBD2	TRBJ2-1	CASSLALAGGYEQFF	TGTGCCAGCAGCTTAGCTTTAGCGGGGGGATATGAGCAGTTCTTC
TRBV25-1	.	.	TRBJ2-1	CASSDHGGYNEQFF	TGTGCCAGCAGTGACCACGGAGGGTACAATGAGCAGTTCTTC
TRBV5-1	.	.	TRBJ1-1	CASSPEMNTEAFF	TGCGCCAGCAGCCCGGAGATGAACACTGAAGCTTTCTTT
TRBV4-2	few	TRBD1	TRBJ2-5	CASSLTAGTGGGETQYF	TGTGCCAGCAGCCTCACCGCGGGGACAGGGGGCGGGGAGACCCAGTACTTC
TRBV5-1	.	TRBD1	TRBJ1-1	CASSSTTGPVNTEAFF	TGCGCCAGCAGCTCCACGACAGGGCCTGTGAACACTGAAGCTTTCTTT
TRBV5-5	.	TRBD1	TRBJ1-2	CASSLRDRANYGYTF	TGTGCCAGCAGCTTACGGGACAGAGCTAACTATGGCTACACCTTC
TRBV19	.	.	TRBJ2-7	CASSTYRDGEQYF	TGTGCCAGTAGTACCTACAGGGACGGCGAGCAGTACTTC
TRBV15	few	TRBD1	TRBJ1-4	CATSRLQGVSVTNEKLFF	TGTGCCACCAGCAGGCTACAGGGGGTATCTGTGACTAATGAAAAACTGTTTTTT
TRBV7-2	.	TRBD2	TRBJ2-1	CASSLEAGVLNEQFF	TGTGCCAGCAGCTTAGAGGCGGGAGTTTTAAATGAGCAGTTCTTC
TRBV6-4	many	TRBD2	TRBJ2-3	CASSDSASGGADTQYF	TGTGCCAGCAGTGACTCGGCTAGCGGAGGGGCAGATACGCAGTATTTT